This T cell receptor beta chain was captured in a study of shared clonotypes between healthy human individuals. Original analysis: ImmunoSEQ only sent back junction sequences with no quality scores, so filtering was done differently. The repertoire was sequenced with immunoSEQ multiplex PCR; TCRdb's copy has only in-frame clones and lacks some. D and trimming come from the DNA, and the V and J calls and clone size come from that table. The data hold some 500,000 clones, with about 96% observed a single time. V dropped 6 bases and J dropped 6 bases, with 12 bases sitting between them. The germline V gene has CDR1 MNHNS and CDR2 SASEGT. The CDR3 totals 13 residues.

This receptor was obtained from a woman aged 30 to 39 in good health. The sequencing input was naive CD4+ T cells sorted from blood. The subset: CD45RA+ positively selected. This sequence joins TRBV6-1 and TRBJ2-4; D gene unclear. Written as DNA, the CDR3 is TGTGCCAGCAGAATTGCGCGAGGAAACATTCAGTACTTC. It yields the protein CASRIARGNIQYF.